The 26 T cell receptor beta chains below all came from one sample that was sequenced in a study of cytomegalovirus exposure and HLA in healthy donors. Vbeta (60) and Jbeta (13) primers were used in the PCR. Sequencing was performed with immunoSEQ multiplex PCR; in TCRdb, only in-frame clones are kept and a portion is missing. The table lists approximately 61,000 clones, around 72% of them singletons. Sequencing input: PBMCs. These TCRs come from a man in his forties or fifties in good health and CMV-seropositive.

This clone has more than one count but fewer than ten. The chain carries TRBV6-1 and TRBJ2-5, with 9 bases fitting TRBD2. The CDR3 consists of 15 residues. V lost 6 bases, J lost 2 bases, and 7 bases stayed unmatched. Germline V gene data show CDR1 as MNHNS and CDR2 as SASEGT. The CDR3 DNA is TGTGCCAGCAGGCAAGCGGGGGGAATTCAAGAGACCCAGTACTTC. Protein: CASRQAGGIQETQYF.

This chain links TRBV6-5 with TRBJ2-1; 8 bases match TRBD1. Germline V gene lookup returns CDR1 MNHEY and CDR2 SVGAGI. This CDR3 has 15 residues. V lost 2 bases and J lost 5; bases outside the gene matches: 5. The CDR3 loop reads CASSYRTGTNNEQFF. The CDR3 DNA follows: TGTGCCAGCAGTTACCGGACAGGGACGAACAATGAGCAGTTCTTC.

The V and J genes are TRBV6-5 and TRBJ2-7; TRBD1 matches 9 bases. Germline CDR1 is MNHEY and CDR2 is SVGAGI. V lost 5 bases and J lost 1; bases outside the gene matches: 3. The CDR3 is 14 amino acids. CDR3 sequence (DNA): TGTGCCAGCAGTACGACAGGGGGATCCTACGAGCAGTACTTC. Protein: CASSTTGGSYEQYF.

This clone was observed a few times. The chain employs TRBV7-2 and TRBJ2-3; D possibly corresponds to TRBD2 (7 bases). CDR1 is SGHTA and CDR2 is FQGNSA in the germline V gene. The germline V and J ends were trimmed by 7 bases and 5 bases, with 19 bases remaining between them. This CDR3 is 15 amino acids long. CDR3 DNA: TGTGCCAGCACCCGAGGTGGGGGGGCTGTAGATACGCAGTATTTT. Translating it yields CASTRGGGAVDTQYF. Variable domain in full (rest from reference TRBV7-2 and TRBJ2-3): GAGVSQSPSNKVTEKGKDVELRCDPISGHTALYWYRQSLGQGLEFLIYFQGNSAPDKSGLPSDRFSAERTGGSVSTLTIQRTQQEDSAVYLCASTRGGGAVDTQYFGPGTRLTVL.

The V and J genes are TRBV28 and TRBJ1-1; the match to TRBD1 covers 12 bases. The CDR3 runs to 15 residues. Germline lookup yields CDR1 MDHEN and CDR2 SYDVKM. V lost 6 bases, J lost 0 bases, and 2 bases stayed unmatched. CDR3: CASSGTGGVNTEAFF. The CDR3 DNA follows: TGTGCCAGCAGCGGGACAGGGGGCGTGAACACTGAAGCTTTCTTT.

The rearrangement uses TRBV27 and TRBJ2-1; D is undetermined. Between the trimmed V and J ends, which lost 3 bases and 0 bases, there was a span of 9 bases. The CDR3 length is 15 residues. Germline V CDR1 and CDR2: MNHEY, SMNVEV (reference sequence). The CDR3 DNA reads TGTGCCAGCAGTTTTAGCTGGAACTCCTACAATGAGCAGTTCTTC. Protein product: CASSFSWNSYNEQFF.

The genes are TRBV19 and TRBJ2-1; TRBD2 agrees at 12 bases. Germline loops: CDR1 LNHDA, CDR2 SQIVND (reference sequence). V lost 5 bases and J lost 6; bases outside the gene matches: 8. This CDR3 spans 16 amino acids. The chain's CDR3 is CASSVAAGLAGNEQFF. The CDR3 DNA reads as TGTGCCAGTAGTGTAGCCGCGGGACTAGCGGGCAATGAGCAGTTCTTC.

This clone was counted only a few times. The V and J genes are TRBV5-5 and TRBJ2-3, with 9 nucleotides matching TRBD2. The CDR3 spans 17 residues. V shed 0 bases, J shed 0 bases, and the junction held 5 bases outside the gene matches. Germline V gives CDR1 SGHKS, CDR2 YYEKEE (reference sequence). CDR3 DNA sequence: TGTGCCAGCAGCTTGGGGAGCGGGGGGAGAAGCACAGATACGCAGTATTTT. It translates to CASSLGSGGRSTDTQYF.

The chain recombines TRBV5-1 with TRBJ1-3; perhaps TRBD1 as D (6 bases). V was cut by 1 base and J by 1 base, with 9 bases left in between. Germline CDR1 reads SGHRS; CDR2 reads YFSETQ. This CDR3 spans 15 amino acids. This chain's CDR3 is CASSLPGESGNTIYF. For the CDR3, the DNA is TGCGCCAGCAGCTTGCCAGGGGAGTCTGGAAACACCATATATTTT.

This clone was counted between two and nine times. The chain couples TRBV6-5 to TRBJ1-5; weak D call: TRBD1 (5 bases). Germline lookup yields CDR1 MNHEY and CDR2 SVGAGI. This CDR3 contains 15 residues. V gave up 4 bases and J gave up 2 bases, with 12 bases separating them. The CDR3 loop reads CASSFGGSGNQPQHF. The CDR3, as DNA: TGTGCCAGCAGTTTCGGGGGAAGTGGCAATCAGCCCCAGCATTTT.

The sample holds one count of this clone. V gene TRBV19 combines with J gene TRBJ2-1; no reliable D call. The CDR3 has 16 residues. V shed 2 bases and J shed 0 bases, with 11 bases lying between them. The V gene's germline CDR1 is LNHDA and CDR2 SQIVND (reference sequence). The CDR3 sequence is CASSISLPSSYNEQFF. The CDR3 DNA reads TGTGCCAGTAGTATATCCTTACCGAGCTCCTACAATGAGCAGTTCTTC.

The chain joins TRBV6-1 to TRBJ2-5; 7 nucleotides align to TRBD1. V lost 5 bases, J lost 5 bases, and 8 bases stayed unmatched. From germline, CDR1 is MNHNS and CDR2 SASEGT. The CDR3 is 14 residues long. The CDR3 spells CASSLQGSYETQYF. Here the CDR3 DNA reads TGTGCCAGCAGTCTACAGGGGTCGTATGAGACCCAGTACTTC.

The chain joins TRBV6-5 to TRBJ2-7, with D unclear. Trimming cost V 6 bases and J 3 bases, with 6 bases left between them. The CDR3 totals 11 residues. Per the germline V gene, CDR1 is MNHEY and CDR2 is SVGAGI. CDR3 bases: TGTGCCAGCAGGGCCAACTACGAGCAGTACTTC. It is translated as CASRANYEQYF.

The chain couples TRBV15 to TRBJ1-1; perhaps TRBD1 as D (5 bases). Germline values: CDR1 LNHNV, CDR2 YYDKDF (reference sequence). The CDR3 loop spans 15 amino acids. Trimming shortened V by 5 bases and J by 5 bases, and 18 bases separated the two germline ends. The CDR3 here is CATSGLDSSGTEAFF. CDR3 sequence (DNA): TGTGCCACCAGCGGGCTTGACAGTTCTGGTACTGAAGCTTTCTTT.

V and J are TRBV6-5 and TRBJ1-5, with a tentative D call TRBD1 (6 bases). Per the germline V gene, CDR1 is MNHEY and CDR2 is SVGAGI. This CDR3 is built from 15 residues. V was shortened by 1 base and J by 1 base, with 8 bases between the two germline ends. CDR3 amino acids: CASSYYGGSNQPQHF. In DNA, the CDR3 is TGTGCCAGCAGTTACTATGGGGGCAGCAATCAGCCCCAGCATTTT.

As regards this clone: The likely explanation is a read error, given a far larger clone one base away. The rearrangement joins TRBV9 to TRBJ2-3, with TRBD2 matching 8 bases. This CDR3 is 15 amino acids long. CDR1 and CDR2 from the germline V gene are SGDLS and YYNGEE. The V and J ends lost 2 bases and 2 bases, in that order; junction bases with no gene match: 4. This CDR3 reads CASSVLAGSTDTQYF. Written as DNA, the CDR3 is TGTGCCAGCAGCGTTTTAGCGGGGTCCACAGATACGCAGTATTTT.

This clone was recorded a few times. A much larger clone differs by one base, so this may be a read error. It is likely a read error, because the conserved phenylalanine at the end of the CDR3 is missing. The chain carries TRBV4-1 and TRBJ2-4; TRBD1 agrees at 9 bases. In germline, CDR1 is MGHRA, CDR2 YSYEKL. The CDR3 consists of 16 residues. V shed 0 bases, J shed 8 bases, and the junction held 8 bases outside the gene matches. The CDR3 loop is CASSQETGTGLYIQYL. CDR3 nucleotide sequence: TGCGCCAGCAGCCAAGAAACCGGGACAGGGTTGTACATTCAGTACTTG.

This chain joins TRBV18 and TRBJ2-7; 7 bases align to TRBD1. V gave up 2 bases and J gave up 6 bases; unmatched junction bases: 13. The germline gives CDR1 KGHSH, CDR2 LQKENI. The CDR3 loop spans 16 amino acids. The CDR3 DNA is TGTGCCAGCTCACCATTTAGGGGCCAACAGGGGATCGAGCAGTACTTC. It encodes CASSPFRGQQGIEQYF.

The chain recombines TRBV6-5 with TRBJ2-1; TRBD2 aligns across 8 bases. This CDR3 has 14 amino acids. Germline lookup yields CDR1 MNHEY and CDR2 SVGAGI. V trimming: 0 bases; J trimming: 9 bases; junction bases outside the gene matches: 4. In DNA form, the CDR3 reads TGTGCCAGCAGTTACTCCCCGACTAGCGTTGAGCAGTTCTTC. It is translated as CASSYSPTSVEQFF.

Of note for this clone: Germline is not matched at one junction end, which may reflect a read error. This sample also contains other DNA sequences that code for the same CDR3. V usage is TRBV14 and J usage is TRBJ1-6; D is perhaps TRBD1 (6 bases). The length of the CDR3 is 15 residues. Germline CDR1 SGHDN, CDR2 FVKESK. In DNA form, the CDR3 reads TGTGCCAGCAGCCAAGTTTCAGGGGATAATTCCCCCCTCCACTTT. Protein product: CASSQVSGDNSPLHF.

The J gene is TRBJ1-2, the V gene TRBV6-6; 8 nucleotides line up with TRBD1. Germline V gene sequence: CDR1 MNHNY, CDR2 SVGAGI (reference sequence). The CDR3 has 15 residues. V lost 5 bases, J lost 8 bases, and 13 bases stayed unmatched. CDR3 sequence: CASSPGAGGVGGYTF. The CDR3 DNA follows: TGTGCCAGCAGTCCCGGGGCAGGGGGCGTAGGGGGCTACACCTTC.

J is TRBJ2-7 and V is TRBV6-1, with unresolved D. This CDR3 is built from 12 residues. Germline V gene lookup returns CDR1 MNHNS and CDR2 SASEGT. With 9 bases removed from V and 0 bases from J, the gap between germline ends came to 9 bases. CDR3 in amino acids: CASPSGSYEQYF. As DNA, the CDR3 is TGTGCCAGTCCCTCCGGCTCCTACGAGCAGTACTTC.

As regards this clone: At one end, the junction sequence differs from germline, possibly due to a read error. The chain couples TRBV7-9 to TRBJ1-1, with D possibly TRBD1 on 6 matching bases. The germline gives CDR1 SEHNR, CDR2 FQNEAQ (reference sequence). There are 14 residues in the CDR3. CDR3 sequence (DNA): TGTTCCAGCAGCGTAATACAGGGTGACACTGAAGCTTTCTTT. Translation: CSSSVIQGDTEAFF.

J is TRBJ2-1 and V is TRBV7-2, with 9 bases fitting TRBD1. The V gene end was trimmed by 4 bases and the J gene end by 9 bases; junction bases not matched to a gene: 13. Germline CDR1 is SGHTA and CDR2 is FQGNSA. The CDR3 sequence is 16 residues long. The CDR3 DNA is TGTGCCAGCAGCTCCACAGGGGGCGTTAGGAAAATTGAGCAGTTCTTC. The encoded protein is CASSSTGGVRKIEQFF. The entire variable domain, with the rest obtained from reference TRBV7-2 and TRBJ2-1, is as follows: GAGVSQSPSNKVTEKGKDVELRCDPISGHTALYWYRQSLGQGLEFLIYFQGNSAPDKSGLPSDRFSAERTGGSVSTLTIQRTQQEDSAVYLCASSSTGGVRKIEQFFGPGTRLTVL.

The chain is built from TRBV6-1 and TRBJ1-2, with D perhaps TRBD1 (6 bases). The V gene's germline CDR1 is MNHNS and CDR2 SASEGT. With 6 bases removed from V and 7 bases from J, the gap between germline ends came to 18 bases. This CDR3 has 14 residues. The CDR3 loop reads CASRAPGAVAGYTF. DNA of the CDR3: TGTGCCAGCAGGGCGCCAGGGGCAGTTGCTGGCTACACCTTC.

This clone was counted once. V is TRBV6-6 and J is TRBJ2-7; 10 bases are shared with TRBD1. This CDR3 is 15 amino acids long. In germline, CDR1 is MNHNY, CDR2 SVGAGI (reference sequence). V was clipped by 2 bases and J by 0 bases; unmatched bases: 1. CDR3 region: CASSYRTGGSYEQYF. CDR3 nucleotide sequence: TGTGCCAGCAGTTACCGGACAGGGGGCTCCTACGAGCAGTACTTC.